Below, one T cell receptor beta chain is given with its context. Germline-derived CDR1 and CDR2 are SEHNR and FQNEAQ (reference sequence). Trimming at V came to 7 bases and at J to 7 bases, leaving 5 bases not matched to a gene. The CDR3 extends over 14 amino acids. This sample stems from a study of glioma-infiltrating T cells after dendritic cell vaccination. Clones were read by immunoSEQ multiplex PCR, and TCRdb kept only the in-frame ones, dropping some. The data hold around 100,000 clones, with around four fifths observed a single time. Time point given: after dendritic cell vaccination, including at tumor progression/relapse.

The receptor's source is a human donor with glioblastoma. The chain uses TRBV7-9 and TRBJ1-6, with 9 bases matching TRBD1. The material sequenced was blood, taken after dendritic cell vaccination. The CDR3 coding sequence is TGTGCCAGCACCAACGACAGGGGGAATTCACCCCTCCACTTT. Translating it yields CASTNDRGNSPLHF.